Each of the 9 T cell receptor beta chains below was sequenced from the same sample in a study of blood T cell repertoires in COVID-19. The data were produced by immunoSEQ multiplex PCR, yet TCRdb's version contains in-frame clones alone and is incomplete. The sample gives under 350,000 clones, roughly 85% of which show up once; less than 6% is in the top ten. The source material was peripheral blood. Receptor source: a man aged 55 to 70 who had recovered from COVID-19.

The V and J genes are TRBV2 and TRBJ2-4; TRBD1 might be the D (6 bases). This CDR3 region has 12 residues. Germline lookup yields CDR1 SNHLY and CDR2 FYNNEI. V gave up 6 bases and J gave up 12 bases, with 15 bases separating them. CDR3 region: CASSPGGGTQYF. CDR3 in DNA: TGTGCCAGCAGCCCTGGGGGCGGTACTCAGTACTTC.

The chain recombines TRBV5-6 with TRBJ1-2; TRBD1 might be the D (6 bases). The CDR3 totals 13 residues. With 0 bases removed from V and 7 bases from J, the gap between germline ends came to 10 bases. Germline values: CDR1 SGHDT, CDR2 YYEEEE. As DNA, the CDR3 is TGTGCCAGCAGCTTGGGGACAGTTGGTGGCTACACCTTC. Its protein is CASSLGTVGGYTF.

V is TRBV7-3 and J is TRBJ2-6; 8 bases agree with TRBD1. Trimming cost V 5 bases and J 5 bases; bases outside gene matches: 5. Per germline, CDR1 SGHTA and CDR2 FQGTGA. The CDR3 consists of 15 residues. The CDR3 nucleotides read TGTGCCAGCAGCCCACAGGGGGATCGGGCCAACGTCCTGACTTTC. Translated: CASSPQGDRANVLTF.

The chain employs TRBV9 and TRBJ2-1, with D possibly TRBD2 on 5 matching bases. V was cut by 6 bases and J by 8 bases, with 21 bases left in between. Germline V CDR1 and CDR2: SGDLS, YYNGEE. This CDR3 region has 15 residues. CDR3 sequence reads: CASKRSGNGEDEQFF. The CDR3 DNA reads as TGTGCCAGCAAAAGATCGGGGAACGGAGAAGATGAGCAGTTCTTC.

V is TRBV20-1 and J is TRBJ2-1; 10 bases match TRBD2. V shed 6 bases, J shed 4 bases, and the junction held 6 bases outside the gene matches. Germline V lookup: CDR1 DFQATT, CDR2 SNEGSKA (reference sequence). The CDR3 is 14 residues long. CDR3 in amino acids: CSASLAGAYNEQFF. As DNA, the CDR3 is TGCAGTGCGAGTCTAGCGGGAGCTTACAATGAGCAGTTCTTC.

The chain joins TRBV3-1 (or the pseudogene TRBV3-2) to TRBJ1-2, with TRBD1 matching 12 bases. The length of the CDR3 is 13 residues. The J segment lost 7 bases and the V segment lost 6 bases, leaving 3 bases of the junction unmatched. In germline, CDR1 is LGHDT, CDR2 YNNKEL (reference sequence). DNA for the CDR3: TGTGCCAGCAGGGGGACAGGGGGCTCTGGCTACACCTTC. The encoded protein is CASRGTGGSGYTF.

This clone was counted between two and nine times. J is TRBJ2-7 and V is TRBV2; 10 bases line up with TRBD1. V lost 6 bases, J lost 4 bases, and 6 bases stayed unmatched. This CDR3 is 14 amino acids long. Germline-derived CDR1 and CDR2 are SNHLY and FYNNEI. The CDR3 region has the DNA TGTGCCAGCAGCAGTAGGGGACAGGGGTACGAGCAGTACTTC. Translating it yields CASSSRGQGYEQYF.

The J gene is TRBJ2-7, the V gene TRBV6-4; 7 bases are shared with TRBD2. The CDR3 has 15 amino acids. With 0 bases clipped from V and 6 bases from J, the junction kept 8 bases outside the gene matches. Germline V lookup: CDR1 MRHNA, CDR2 SNTAGT. The CDR3 coding sequence is TGTGCCAGCAGTGACTCAGGGAGGGCAAACTTCGAGCAGTACTTC. Residues: CASSDSGRANFEQYF.

This chain links TRBV5-4 with TRBJ2-7; TRBD1 aligns across 7 bases. Germline V lookup: CDR1 SGHNT, CDR2 YYREEE (reference sequence). The CDR3 runs to 13 residues. With V trimmed by 4 bases and J by 3 bases, 4 bases remained unmatched. The CDR3: CASSRQGNYEQYF. DNA for the CDR3: TGTGCCAGCAGCCGACAGGGTAACTACGAGCAGTACTTC.